Below, 26 T cell receptor beta chains from the same sample are listed, as sequenced in a study of cytomegalovirus exposure and HLA in healthy donors (dated by TCRdb to 2017 to 2019). Receptors were amplified or captured by the immunoSEQ multiplex PCR assay. For the multiplex PCR, a mixture combining 60 forward primers for TCR Vbeta segments and 13 reverse primers for TCR Jbeta segments was used. TCRdb stores this immuneACCESS table with in-frame sequences only. Part of the clones is absent; in the studies checked, under half of the shortfall reflects unresolved V genes, and no reason is known for the rest. The sample records about 95,000 clones, 78% of which are singletons. About 4% of the sample lies in the top ten. The specimen was PBMCs. The receptors derive from a woman aged 35 to 49 in good health and CMV-seropositive.

The V gene is TRBV9, the J gene TRBJ1-4, with 10 bases lining up with TRBD1. The CDR3 extends over 15 amino acids. The germline gives CDR1 SGDLS, CDR2 YYNGEE. The V and J ends lost 4 bases and 8 bases, in that order; junction bases with no gene match: 8. The CDR3 nucleotides are TGTGCCAGCAGCCCCGGGACAGGGGCCCAGGAAAAACTGTTTTTT. Protein sequence: CASSPGTGAQEKLFF.

The chain carries TRBV7-3 and TRBJ2-2, with no clear D. V was pared by 2 bases and J by 2 bases, with 6 bases between. CDR1 and CDR2 (germline): SGHTA, FQGTGA. CDR3 size: 14 residues. CDR3 amino acids: CASSLVPNTGELFF. The CDR3 bases are TGTGCCAGCAGCTTAGTTCCAAACACCGGGGAGCTGTTTTTT.

This clone was seen a handful of times. The chain employs TRBV18 and TRBJ2-3, with 7 bases identical to TRBD1. Germline CDR1 KGHSH, CDR2 LQKENI. V was clipped by 2 bases and J by 6 bases; unmatched bases: 5. The CDR3 is 14 amino acids. The CDR3 bases are TGTGCCAGCTCACCATCACAGGGGCAGGATACGCAGTATTTT. Its translation is CASSPSQGQDTQYF.

The chain couples TRBV9 to TRBJ2-1, with 10 bases that match TRBD2. Germline V CDR1 and CDR2: SGDLS, YYNGEE. V trimming: 0 bases; J trimming: 6 bases; junction bases outside the gene matches: 6. There are 16 residues in the CDR3. Here the CDR3 DNA reads TGTGCCAGCAGCGTAGCGTCACTAGCGGGGACCAATGAGCAGTTCTTC. The encoded protein is CASSVASLAGTNEQFF.

The chain uses TRBV5-1 and TRBJ1-3; 9 bases match TRBD1. V dropped 5 bases and J dropped 2; count of bases not matched to a gene: 14. Germline V gene data show CDR1 as SGHRS and CDR2 as YFSETQ. This CDR3 has 18 amino acids. CDR3 sequence: CASRGPPLHRGPGNTIYF. In DNA form, the CDR3 reads TGCGCCAGCAGAGGTCCCCCCCTTCACAGGGGGCCTGGAAACACCATATATTTT. Based on the CDR3 plus reference TRBV5-1 and TRBJ1-3, the full variable domain is KAGVTQTPRYLIKTRGQQVTLSCSPISGHRSVSWYQQTPGQGLQFLFEYFSETQRNKGNFPGRFSGRQFSNSRSEMNVSTLELGDSALYLCASRGPPLHRGPGNTIYFGEGSWLTVV.

The rearrangement joins TRBV27 to TRBJ2-1, with TRBD2 matching 13 bases. The ends lost 4 bases at V and 9 bases at J; junction bases unmatched: 12. The CDR3 extends over 17 amino acids. Looked up from germline, CDR1 is MNHEY and CDR2 is SMNVEV (reference sequence). CDR3 coding DNA: TGTGCCAGCAGTTATACCCCAGGACTAGCGGGAGCAGGTGAGCAGTTCTTC. Its translation is CASSYTPGLAGAGEQFF.

This clone counts as medium-sized. The chain carries TRBV5-6 and TRBJ2-7; 12 bases align to TRBD2. The V and J ends lost 4 bases and 0 bases, in that order; junction bases with no gene match: 8. CDR1 is SGHDT and CDR2 is YYEEEE in the germline V gene. This CDR3 is built from 17 residues. Here the CDR3 reads CASSQGLAGPSSYEQYF. In DNA form, the CDR3 reads TGTGCCAGCAGCCAGGGACTAGCGGGCCCCTCCTCCTACGAGCAGTACTTC. Full variable domain (missing parts from reference TRBV5-6 and TRBJ2-7): DAGVTQSPTHLIKTRGQQVTLRCSPKSGHDTVSWYQQALGQGPQFIFQYYEEEERQRGNFPDRFSGHQFPNYSSELNVNALLLGDSALYLCASSQGLAGPSSYEQYFGPGTRLTVT.

This chain links TRBV29-1 with TRBJ2-2, with 8 bases matching TRBD2. With 2 bases clipped from V and 4 bases from J, the junction kept 6 bases outside the gene matches. This CDR3 is built from 15 residues. Germline loops: CDR1 SQVTM, CDR2 ANQGSEA. CDR3 in DNA: TGCAGCGTTGAACAAAGCGGGAGTGGCACCGGGGAGCTGTTTTTT. It yields the protein CSVEQSGSGTGELFF.

The V and J genes are TRBV11-1 and TRBJ2-3; unclear D gene. The V and J ends lost 1 base and 2 bases respectively, with 7 bases between them. The CDR3 extends over 14 amino acids. The germline gives CDR1 SGHAT, CDR2 FQDESV (reference sequence). CDR3 in amino acids: CASSLDGYTDTQYF. In nucleotides, the CDR3 is TGTGCCAGCAGCTTAGACGGGTACACAGATACGCAGTATTTT.

This clone was picked up a small number of times. The chain couples TRBV25-1 to TRBJ1-4; TRBD1 matches 7 bases. V lost 3 bases to trimming and J lost 13 bases; unmatched junction nucleotides: 11. This CDR3 region has 14 residues. Germline CDR1 is MGHDK and CDR2 is SYGVNS. CDR3 sequence: CASSENRGKPRLFF. CDR3 in DNA: TGTGCCAGCAGTGAGAACAGGGGCAAGCCGCGACTGTTTTTT.

The rearrangement uses TRBV2 and TRBJ2-1, with 10 bases lining up with TRBD1. Germline V gene sequence: CDR1 SNHLY, CDR2 FYNNEI. The CDR3 has 12 amino acids. Trimming at V came to 6 bases and at J to 13 bases, leaving 6 bases not matched to a gene. In DNA form, the CDR3 reads TGTGCCAGCAGAGAGACAGGGGGCCAACAGTTCTTC. Translated: CASRETGGQQFF. The variable domain in full, completed from reference TRBV2 and TRBJ2-1, reads EPEVTQTPSHQVTQMGQEVILRCVPISNHLYFYWYRQILGQKVEFLVSFYNNEISEKSEIFDDQFSVERPDGSNFTLKIRSTKLEDSAMYFCASRETGGQQFFGPGTRLTVL.

The J gene is TRBJ1-4, the V gene TRBV19, with D possibly matching TRBD1 (6 bases). From germline, CDR1 is LNHDA and CDR2 SQIVND (reference sequence). CDR3 length equals 15 residues. Trimming left V 8 bases short and J 5 bases short, with 18 bases between. Here the CDR3 reads CASGQFSYANEKLFF. In nucleotides, the CDR3 is TGTGCCAGTGGACAGTTTAGCTATGCGAATGAAAAACTGTTTTTT. Full variable domain (remainder filled in from reference TRBV19 and TRBJ1-4): DGGITQSPKYLFRKEGQNVTLSCEQNLNHDAMYWYRQDPGQGLRLIYYSQIVNDFQKGDIAEGYSVSREKKESFPLTVTSAQKNPTAFYLCASGQFSYANEKLFFGSGTQLSVL.

This clone came up a few times. J is TRBJ1-5 and V is TRBV6-1, with D tentatively TRBD1 (6 bases). V lost 3 bases and J 3 bases, leaving 9 bases between the germline ends. Per germline, CDR1 MNHNS and CDR2 SASEGT. The CDR3 extends over 14 amino acids. The CDR3 DNA reads TGTGCCAGCAGTGATACAGGGCTCAATCAGCCCCAGCATTTT. Amino acid sequence: CASSDTGLNQPQHF.

The genes are TRBV9 and TRBJ1-4; 7 bases align to TRBD1. CDR1 is SGDLS, CDR2 YYNGEE, per germline. J was trimmed by 8 bases and V by 1 base; bases with no gene match: 5. The CDR3 consists of 14 residues. The CDR3 sequence: CASSVTGVAEKLFF. The CDR3 coding sequence is TGTGCCAGCAGCGTAACAGGGGTCGCCGAAAAACTGTTTTTT.

The chain employs TRBV11-2 and TRBJ2-2; D unclear. This CDR3 has 14 residues. Germline lookup yields CDR1 SGHAT and CDR2 FQNNGV. V was pared by 5 bases and J by 6 bases, with 13 bases between. The CDR3 loop reads CASSITTISGELFF. The CDR3 nucleotides read TGTGCCAGCAGCATTACGACAATTTCCGGGGAGCTGTTTTTT.

This clone was seen only once. The V and J genes are TRBV4-2 and TRBJ2-7, with 9 bases matching TRBD2. The junction had 8 bases not matched to a gene; V was cut back by 1 base and J by 4 bases. The CDR3 extends over 16 amino acids. CDR1 and CDR2 (germline): LGHNA, YNFKEQ. The CDR3 protein is CASSQVARTSVYEQYF. As DNA, the CDR3 is TGTGCCAGCAGCCAAGTGGCTAGGACTAGCGTGTACGAGCAGTACTTC.

J is TRBJ2-7 and V is TRBV5-1, with TRBD2 identical over 10 bases. The CDR3 loop spans 16 amino acids. The V gene end was trimmed by 0 bases and the J gene end by 5 bases; junction bases not matched to a gene: 8. Germline V gene sequence: CDR1 SGHRS, CDR2 YFSETQ. CDR3 loop: CASSLGLLAGKNEQYF. CDR3 coding DNA: TGCGCCAGCAGCTTGGGGCTACTAGCGGGAAAGAACGAGCAGTACTTC.

The chain joins TRBV6-6 to TRBJ1-6; possibly TRBD1 for D (6 bases). This CDR3 region has 14 residues. The V end lost 11 bases, the J end lost 0 bases, and 11 bases lay between the germline ends. Germline V gene sequence: CDR1 MNHNY, CDR2 SVGAGI (reference sequence). The CDR3 sequence: CAGGASSYNSPLHF. The CDR3 nucleotides read TGTGCCGGGGGGGCCAGCTCCTATAATTCACCCCTCCACTTT.

V is TRBV6-1 and J is TRBJ1-2; TRBD1 might be the D (6 bases). Trimming removed 10 bases at V and 2 bases at J, with 11 bases between. Germline V gene lookup returns CDR1 MNHNS and CDR2 SASEGT. The length of the CDR3 is 12 residues. The CDR3 protein is CAILQGNYGYTF. The CDR3 DNA is TGTGCCATCCTTCAGGGGAACTATGGCTACACCTTC.

V is TRBV2 and J is TRBJ2-1, with D unclear. Germline loops: CDR1 SNHLY, CDR2 FYNNEI. Between the trimmed V and J ends, which lost 5 bases and 8 bases, there was a span of 7 bases. The CDR3 is 11 amino acids. CDR3 sequence (DNA): TGTGCCAGCAGTAGCATCTATGAGCAGTTCTTC. Encoded protein: CASSSIYEQFF.

This clone was detected many times. The rearrangement joins TRBV7-9 to TRBJ2-7; the D gene is possibly TRBD2 (6 bases). The V gene's germline CDR1 is SEHNR and CDR2 FQNEAQ (reference sequence). CDR3 length: 14 residues. V gave up 1 base and J gave up 7 bases, with 14 bases separating them. CDR3 protein: CASSLDSGVREQYF. The CDR3 nucleotides are TGTGCCAGCAGCTTAGATTCGGGGGTACGTGAGCAGTACTTC. Full variable domain (outside the CDR3, taken from reference TRBV7-9 and TRBJ2-7): DTGVSQNPRHKITKRGQNVTFRCDPISEHNRLYWYRQTLGQGPEFLTYFQNEAQLEKSRLLSDRFSAERPKGSFSTLEIQRTEQGDSAMYLCASSLDSGVREQYFGPGTRLTVT.

This clone has only one observation. V and J are TRBV21-1 and TRBJ2-7; the table's D gene call, TRBD2, was not cross checked with the DNA. TRBV21-1 corresponds to a pseudogene. CDR3 length: 17 amino acids. CDR3: CASSKGPSSASPYEQYF. For the CDR3, the DNA is TGTGCCAGCAGCAAAGGTCCTAGCTCGGCCTCCCCCTACGAGCAGTACTTC.

The chain carries TRBV5-6 and TRBJ2-7, with 9 bases matching TRBD2. The V segment lost 1 base and the J segment 4 bases; nucleotides outside the gene matches: 3. The length of the CDR3 is 14 residues. In germline, CDR1 is SGHDT, CDR2 YYEEEE. Written as DNA, the CDR3 is TGTGCCAGCAGCTTGAGACTAGCGGAATACGAGCAGTACTTC. Its protein product is CASSLRLAEYEQYF.

The DNA of the CDR3 is TGCGCCAGCAGCGAGAGTACTCAGGGTTCTACTGAAGCTTTCTTT. Its translation: CASSESTQGSTEAFF. The chain uses TRBV5-1 and TRBJ1-1, with D perhaps TRBD1 (5 bases). The germline V and J ends were trimmed by 4 bases and 5 bases, with 18 bases remaining between them. This CDR3 has 15 residues. Looked up from germline, CDR1 is SGHRS and CDR2 is YFSETQ.

This chain joins TRBV19 and TRBJ2-1; D possibly corresponds to TRBD2 (6 bases). CDR1 is LNHDA and CDR2 is SQIVND in the germline V gene (reference sequence). V lost 5 bases and J lost 4, with 18 bases in between. The CDR3 spans 16 residues. This chain's CDR3 is CASSAATHGGYNEQFF. CDR3 nucleotides: TGTGCCAGTAGTGCGGCCACCCACGGGGGATACAATGAGCAGTTCTTC.

The chain couples TRBV30 to TRBJ1-3; TRBD1 is a possible D gene (5 bases). Germline CDR1 and CDR2: GTSNPN and SVGIG (reference sequence). V dropped 3 bases and J dropped 4 bases, with 10 bases sitting between them. The CDR3 contains 13 residues. The CDR3 here is CAWRGGAGNTIYF. The CDR3 coding sequence is TGTGCCTGGAGAGGAGGGGCGGGAAACACCATATATTTT.